This entry lists 18 T cell receptor beta chains sequenced from one sample in a study of post-analysis software for immune sequencing data. Unique-molecular-identifier-tagged TCR beta cDNA libraries were used. TCRdb reanalysed the PCR reads using MiXCR and keeps one entry per CDR3 protein. Altogether approximately 690,000 distinct CDR3 sequences are present, 55% to 70% being singletons, with the ten largest covering around 11%. Findings and limits, study-wide: A handful of TRBV segments were more frequent in patients than controls; TRBV5-6, TRBV5-1 and TRBV20-1 belonged to this group.

These receptors are not linked to any known antigen. The specimen sequenced was blood. These TCRs come from a girl aged 2 to 9 with multiple sclerosis.

The chain combines TRBV5-1 with TRBJ1-2, with TRBD1 as a possible D gene (6 bases). Trimming shortened V by 4 bases and J by 4 bases, and 17 bases separated the two germline ends. In germline, CDR1 is SGHRS, CDR2 YFSETQ. The CDR3 has 15 amino acids. The CDR3 spells CASSPAGGQAYGYTF. For the CDR3, the DNA is TGCGCCAGCAGCCCGGCGGGGGGGCAGGCCTATGGCTACACCTTC.

The chain carries TRBV7-2 and TRBJ2-5, with 9 bases aligning to TRBD2. The CDR3 is 14 amino acids. In germline, CDR1 is SGHTA, CDR2 FQGNSA. Losses at the gene ends were 4 bases for V and 4 bases for J; bases not matched to a gene: 4. The chain's CDR3 is CASSSGTSRETQYF. CDR3 sequence (DNA): TGTGCCAGCAGCTCGGGGACTAGCCGAGAGACCCAGTACTTC.

The CDR3, as DNA: TGTGCCAGCAGCTTAGAGGTTAGCGGGAGGAACAATGAGCAGTTCTTC. Its protein product is CASSLEVSGRNNEQFF. V is TRBV11-1 and J is TRBJ2-1; 10 bases map to TRBD2. V gave up 1 base and J gave up 5 bases; unmatched junction bases: 5. The CDR3 has 16 amino acids. Germline CDR1 and CDR2: SGHAT and FQDESV (reference sequence).

The J gene is TRBJ2-1, the V gene TRBV7-2; D is undetermined. The V and J ends lost 5 bases and 8 bases respectively, with 13 bases between them. The CDR3 runs 13 residues. Germline V gene sequence: CDR1 SGHTA, CDR2 FQGNSA. CDR3 in amino acids: CASSVNELDEQFF. Here the CDR3 DNA reads TGTGCCAGCAGCGTAAATGAATTGGATGAGCAGTTCTTC.

The gene calls are TRBV12-5 and TRBJ2-1; TRBD2 matches 11 bases. The CDR3 runs to 13 residues. V lost 5 bases and J lost 8; bases outside the gene matches: 2. The germline CDR1 and CDR2 sequences are LGHNT and FRNRAP. The CDR3 reads CASGETSGDEQFF. As DNA, the CDR3 is TGTGCTAGTGGTGAGACTAGCGGGGATGAGCAGTTCTTC.

This clonotype appeared once. The genes are TRBV20-1 and TRBJ2-3; 16 positions match TRBD2. Germline V lookup: CDR1 DFQATT, CDR2 SNEGSKA (reference sequence). CDR3 length: 17 residues. Trimming took 6 bases from V and 1 from J; bases not matched to a gene: 7. Here the CDR3 reads CSARPGTSGGGTDTQYF. The DNA for the CDR3 is TGCAGTGCACGACCAGGGACTAGCGGGGGGGGCACAGATACGCAGTATTTT.

In nucleotides, the CDR3 is TGTGCCAGCAGCCGACAAGGAGGAAACAATGAGCAGTTCTTC. Translating gives CASSRQGGNNEQFF. The rearrangement uses TRBV3-1 and TRBJ2-1; TRBD2 might be the D (5 bases). Germline CDR1 and CDR2: LGHDT and YNNKEL (reference sequence). The V and J ends lost 4 bases and 5 bases respectively, with 12 bases between them. CDR3 length equals 14 residues.

The chain recombines TRBV20-1 with TRBJ2-1, with 13 bases that match TRBD2. CDR3 length: 16 amino acids. V lost 4 bases and J lost 9; bases outside the gene matches: 12. CDR1 DFQATT and CDR2 SNEGSKA come from the germline V gene (reference sequence). CDR3: CSATQITSGRASEQFF. The CDR3 nucleotides read TGCAGTGCTACCCAAATCACTAGCGGGAGGGCCAGTGAGCAGTTCTTC.

The V gene is TRBV20-1, the J gene TRBJ2-1; D is perhaps TRBD2 (6 bases). The CDR3 covers 16 residues. Germline values: CDR1 DFQATT, CDR2 SNEGSKA (reference sequence). Trimming stripped 3 bases from V and 0 bases from J, with 15 bases between. The CDR3 sequence: CSARPLDGSSYNEQFF. The CDR3 DNA sequence: TGCAGTGCTAGGCCACTGGACGGGAGCTCCTACAATGAGCAGTTCTTC.

The CDR3 loop reads CASSPRGDGELFF. In DNA, the CDR3 is TGTGCCAGCAGCCCGCGTGGGGATGGGGAGCTGTTTTTT. The chain carries TRBV11-1 and TRBJ2-2; D uncertain. In germline, CDR1 is SGHAT, CDR2 FQDESV (reference sequence). With 5 bases removed from V and 8 bases from J, the gap between germline ends came to 12 bases. The CDR3 extends over 13 amino acids.

This chain links TRBV7-2 with TRBJ2-3, with 8 bases matching TRBD1. This CDR3 spans 13 amino acids. V was clipped by 3 bases and J by 8 bases; unmatched bases: 4. Germline loops: CDR1 SGHTA, CDR2 FQGNSA. In DNA form, the CDR3 reads TGTGCCAGCAGCTTTGACAGGGGAGGTACGCAGTATTTT. Encoded protein: CASSFDRGGTQYF.

The chain links TRBV4-1 to TRBJ2-1; D is perhaps TRBD1 (5 bases). The CDR3 covers 21 residues. Germline CDR1 reads MGHRA; CDR2 reads YSYEKL. Trimming stripped 0 bases from V and 10 bases from J, with 34 bases between. DNA for the CDR3: TGCGCCAGCAGCCAAGATCATGGTTTGGGCAGGGCCCAACTTCTCTACGGCGAGCAGTTCTTC. Protein: CASSQDHGLGRAQLLYGEQFF.

This chain uses TRBV7-3 with TRBJ2-1; D is possibly TRBD1 (5 bases). The CDR3 extends over 15 amino acids. Trimming stripped 4 bases from V and 3 bases from J, with 13 bases between. Germline CDR1 SGHTA, CDR2 FQGTGA. The CDR3 coding sequence is TGTGCCAGCAGCTCCGGCGAGCAGGGCTACAATGAGCAGTTCTTC. The encoded protein is CASSSGEQGYNEQFF. The whole variable domain, remainder taken from reference TRBV7-3 and TRBJ2-1, is GAGVSQTPSNKVTEKGKYVELRCDPISGHTALYWYRQSLGQGPEFLIYFQGTGAADDSGLPNDRFFAVRPEGSVSTLKIQRTERGDSAVYLCASSSGEQGYNEQFFGPGTRLTVL.

The V call is TRBV6-5, the J call TRBJ2-1; D may be TRBD2 (6 bases). Trimming cost V 3 bases and J 3 bases, with 9 bases left between them. This CDR3 comprises 14 residues. Germline CDR1 MNHEY, CDR2 SVGAGI. The CDR3 bases are TGTGCCAGCAGTTATTCGCGGGGCTACAATGAGCAGTTCTTC. It is translated as CASSYSRGYNEQFF.

The rearrangement joins TRBV6-6 to TRBJ2-1; 9 nucleotides match TRBD2. Germline CDR1 is MNHNY and CDR2 is SVGAGI (reference sequence). V trimming: 5 bases; J trimming: 9 bases; junction bases outside the gene matches: 14. This CDR3 is built from 16 residues. CDR3 DNA sequence: TGTGCCAGCAGTACTACTCTAGCGGGGCTTCGGAGTGAGCAGTTCTTC. Its protein product is CASSTTLAGLRSEQFF.

The CDR3 region is CASRYPGSGRGGETQYF. CDR3 nucleotide sequence: TGTGCCAGCAGGTACCCTGGGTCTGGCCGAGGCGGGGAGACCCAGTACTTC. The gene calls are TRBV6-5 and TRBJ2-5; possibly TRBD2 for D (5 bases). V dropped 6 bases and J dropped 5 bases, with 25 bases sitting between them. Germline V gene lookup returns CDR1 MNHEY and CDR2 SVGAGI. The CDR3 is 17 amino acids.

The chain employs TRBV5-1 and TRBJ1-1, with D possibly TRBD1 on 5 matching bases. The CDR3 extends over 15 amino acids. Germline CDR1 SGHRS, CDR2 YFSETQ. V gave up 0 bases and J gave up 0 bases, with 9 bases separating them. The CDR3 spells CASSLDWTLNTEAFF. CDR3 DNA sequence: TGCGCCAGCAGCTTGGATTGGACATTGAACACTGAAGCTTTCTTT.

This chain links TRBV28 with TRBJ1-2; the match to TRBD1 covers 7 bases. The V and J ends lost 3 bases and 1 base, in that order; junction bases with no gene match: 2. The CDR3 loop spans 14 amino acids. Germline CDR1 is MDHEN and CDR2 is SYDVKM. As DNA, the CDR3 is TGTGCCAGCAGTTTGACAGGGATTAACTATGGCTACACCTTC. It encodes CASSLTGINYGYTF.